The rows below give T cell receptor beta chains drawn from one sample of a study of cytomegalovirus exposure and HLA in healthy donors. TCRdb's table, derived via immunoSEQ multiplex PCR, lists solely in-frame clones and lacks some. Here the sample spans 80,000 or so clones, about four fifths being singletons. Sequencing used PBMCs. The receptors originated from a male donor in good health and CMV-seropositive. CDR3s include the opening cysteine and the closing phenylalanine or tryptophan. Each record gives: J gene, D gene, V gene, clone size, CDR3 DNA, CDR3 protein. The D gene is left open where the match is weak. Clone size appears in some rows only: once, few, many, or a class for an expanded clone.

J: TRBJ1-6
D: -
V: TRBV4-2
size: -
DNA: TGTGCCAGCAGCCAAGCCCCCAGGGTATTCAGTGATTCACCCCTCCACTTT
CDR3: CASSQAPRVFSDSPLHF

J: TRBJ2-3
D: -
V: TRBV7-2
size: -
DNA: TGTGCCAGCAGCTCCGAGGGTGGGAGCACAGATACGCAGTATTTT
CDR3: CASSSEGGSTDTQYF

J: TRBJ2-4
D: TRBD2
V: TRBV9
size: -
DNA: TGTGCCAGCAGCGTAGGCGGGGGAGCTAGCGGGGGGGCCCGACACAAAAACATTCAGTACTTC
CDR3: CASSVGGGASGGARHKNIQYF

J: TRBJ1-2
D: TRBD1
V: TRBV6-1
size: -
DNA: TGTGCCAGCAGTGAAGTGACAGGGAGCTATGGCTACACCTTC
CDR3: CASSEVTGSYGYTF

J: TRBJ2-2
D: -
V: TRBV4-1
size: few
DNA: TGCGCCAGCAGCCAATCGGACAGCTTCACCGGGGAGCTGTTTTTT
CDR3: CASSQSDSFTGELFF

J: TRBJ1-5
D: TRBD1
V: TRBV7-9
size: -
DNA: TGTGCCAGCAGCCCGAACAGGGGGCTCGAACCCCAGCATTTT
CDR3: CASSPNRGLEPQHF

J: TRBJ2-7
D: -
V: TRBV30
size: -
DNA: TGTGCCTGGAGTTCGTCCTACGAGCAGTACTTC
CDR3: CAWSSSYEQYF

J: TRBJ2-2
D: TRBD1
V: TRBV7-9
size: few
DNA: TGTTCCAGCAGCTTAGTCGGGACAGGGAACACCGGGGAGCTGTTTTTT
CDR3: CSSSLVGTGNTGELFF

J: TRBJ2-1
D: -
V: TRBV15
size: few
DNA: TGTGCCACCAGCAGAGAAGGGGCCATCTCCTACAATGAGCAGTTCTTC
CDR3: CATSREGAISYNEQFF

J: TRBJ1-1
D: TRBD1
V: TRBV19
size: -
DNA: TGTGCCAGCCTACCGACAGGGAAAGGGGACACTGAAGCTTTCTTT
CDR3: CASLPTGKGDTEAFF

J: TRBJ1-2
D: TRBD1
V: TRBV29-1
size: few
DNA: TGCAGCGCACAGGGGGCCGACTATGGCTACACCTTC
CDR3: CSAQGADYGYTF

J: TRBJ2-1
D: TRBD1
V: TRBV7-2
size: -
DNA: TGTGCCAGCAGACAAGGTGACAGGGGACCCTACAATGAGCAGTTCTTC
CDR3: CASRQGDRGPYNEQFF

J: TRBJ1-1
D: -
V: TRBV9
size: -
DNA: TGTGCCAGCAGCGTAGTATCGGGGAGTACTGAAGCTTTCTTT
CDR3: CASSVVSGSTEAFF

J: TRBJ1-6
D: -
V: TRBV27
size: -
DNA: TGTGCCAGCAGTTTAGGCCCAGGGAATAATTCACCCCTCCACTTT
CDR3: CASSLGPGNNSPLHF

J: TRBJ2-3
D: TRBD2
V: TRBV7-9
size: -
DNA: TGTTCCAGCAGCTTAGAGCGGGGGGGCAGAGATACGCAGTATTTT
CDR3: CSSSLERGGRDTQYF

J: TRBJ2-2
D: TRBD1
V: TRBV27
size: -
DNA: TGTGCCAGCAGTCAAGGGACAGGACTGAACACCGGGGAGCTGTTTTTT
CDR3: CASSQGTGLNTGELFF

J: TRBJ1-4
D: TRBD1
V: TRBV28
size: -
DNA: TGTGCCAGCAGTTCCGGGACAGGGTTTGAAAAACTGTTTTTT
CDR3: CASSSGTGFEKLFF

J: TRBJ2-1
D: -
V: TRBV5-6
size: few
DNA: TGTGCCAGCAGCCCTATGGGCGCAAAGCAGTTCTTC
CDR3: CASSPMGAKQFF

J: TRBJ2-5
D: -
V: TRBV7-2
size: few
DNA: TGTGCCAGCAGCCCAAAAGAGACCCAGTACTTC
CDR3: CASSPKETQYF

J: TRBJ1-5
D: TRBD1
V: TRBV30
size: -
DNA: TGTGCCTGGAGTCGAAGACAGGGGGATGGCGGCAATCAGCCCCAGCATTTT
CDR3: CAWSRRQGDGGNQPQHF

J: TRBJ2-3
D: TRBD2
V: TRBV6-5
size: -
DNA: TGTGCCAGCAGTTTAAGATTAGCGGGAGGATCAGATACGCAGTATTTT
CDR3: CASSLRLAGGSDTQYF

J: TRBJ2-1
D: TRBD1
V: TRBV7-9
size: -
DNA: TGTGCCAGCAGCTTAGCCGGGACAGTATACTACAATGAGCAGTTCTTC
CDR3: CASSLAGTVYYNEQFF

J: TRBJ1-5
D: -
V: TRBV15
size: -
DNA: TGTGCCACCAGCAGAGTCGGGGGAAGGCAGCCCCAGCATTTT
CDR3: CATSRVGGRQPQHF

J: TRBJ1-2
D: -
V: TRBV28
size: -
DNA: TGTGCCACCCACACCGTCCAGGGAACTAGCTACACCTTC
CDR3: CATHTVQGTSYTF

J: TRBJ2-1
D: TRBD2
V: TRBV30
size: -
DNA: TGTGCCTGGAGTCCACGGGGAGCGGGAGGCCTCTACAATGAGCAGTTCTTC
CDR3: CAWSPRGAGGLYNEQFF

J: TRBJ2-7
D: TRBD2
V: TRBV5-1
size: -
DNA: TGCGCCAGCAGCCCCCGCCTCCCGCGGGAGGAGGTCCACGAGCAGTACTTC
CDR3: CASSPRLPREEVHEQYF

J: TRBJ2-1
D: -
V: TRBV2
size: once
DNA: TGTGCCAGCAGTAGGGAGGCTTCCTACAATGAGCAGTTCTTC
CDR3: CASSREASYNEQFF

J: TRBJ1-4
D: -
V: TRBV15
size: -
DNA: TGTGCCACCAGCAGAGCCGGAGGGACGGATGAAAAACTGTTTTTT
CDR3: CATSRAGGTDEKLFF

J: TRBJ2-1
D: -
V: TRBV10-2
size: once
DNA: TGCGCCAGCGAACCGGGACTGCTCAATGAGCAGTTCTTC
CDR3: CASEPGLLNEQFF

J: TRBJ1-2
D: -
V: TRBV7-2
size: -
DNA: TGTGCCAGCAGCTCAAGGACCTTGGAGCGGGGCTACACCTTC
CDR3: CASSSRTLERGYTF

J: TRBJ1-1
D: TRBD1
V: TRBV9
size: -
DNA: TGTGCCAGCAGCGAGGGACAGGGAGCGATGAACACTGAAGCTTTCTTT
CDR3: CASSEGQGAMNTEAFF

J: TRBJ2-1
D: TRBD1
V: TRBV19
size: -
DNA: TGTGCCAGTAGAAAACAGGGGGCTACTTACAATGAGCAGTTCTTC
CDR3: CASRKQGATYNEQFF

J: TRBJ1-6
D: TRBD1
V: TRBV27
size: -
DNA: TGTGCCAGCAGTCCCAGACAGGGAAGTCGGGAATCACCCCTCCACTTT
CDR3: CASSPRQGSRESPLHF

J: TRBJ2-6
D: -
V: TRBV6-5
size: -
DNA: TGTGCCAGCAGTTACGGGTCGGGGGCTGGGGCCAACGTCCTGACTTTC
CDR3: CASSYGSGAGANVLTF

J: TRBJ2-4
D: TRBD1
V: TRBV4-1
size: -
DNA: TGCGCCAGCAGCCACCTACACCGGGACAGGGATCACAAAAACATTCAGTACTTC
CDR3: CASSHLHRDRDHKNIQYF

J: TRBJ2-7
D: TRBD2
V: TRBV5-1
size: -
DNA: TGCGCCAGCAGCCGGGGGGATTCCTACGAGCAGTACTTC
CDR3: CASSRGDSYEQYF

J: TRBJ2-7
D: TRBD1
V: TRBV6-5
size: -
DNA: TGTGCCAGCAGAAAGGAGCAGGGGGTTTCCTACGAGCAGTACTTC
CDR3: CASRKEQGVSYEQYF

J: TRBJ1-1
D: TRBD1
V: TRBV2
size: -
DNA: TGTGCTAGCAGTGTAAGTCAGGGGGCTGAAGCTTTCTTT
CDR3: CASSVSQGAEAFF

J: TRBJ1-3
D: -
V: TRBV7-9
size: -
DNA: TGTGCCAGCAGCCCCCCAGGGACTTACTCTGGAAACACCATATATTTT
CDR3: CASSPPGTYSGNTIYF

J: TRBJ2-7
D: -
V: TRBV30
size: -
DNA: TGTGCCTGGAGTAAGGCGGAAGGCCCCCGCGAGCAGTACTTC
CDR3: CAWSKAEGPREQYF

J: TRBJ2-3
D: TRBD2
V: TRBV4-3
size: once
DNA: TGCGCCAGCAGCCAAGATCGGGCTAGCGGGGGGGCCCGTACAGATACGCAGTATTTT
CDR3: CASSQDRASGGARTDTQYF

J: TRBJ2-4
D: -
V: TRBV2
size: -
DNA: TGTGCCAGCAGTGAAGCGCTCCTTCGGGGGGCCAAAAACATTCAGTACTTC
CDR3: CASSEALLRGAKNIQYF

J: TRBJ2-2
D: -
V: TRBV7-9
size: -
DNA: TGTGCCAGCAGCTTAAATGAGGCCGGGGAGCTGTTTTTT
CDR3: CASSLNEAGELFF

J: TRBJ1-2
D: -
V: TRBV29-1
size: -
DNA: TGCAGCGTTGAAACAGGAGATGGCTACACCTTC
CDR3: CSVETGDGYTF

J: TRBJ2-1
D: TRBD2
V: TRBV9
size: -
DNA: TGTGCCAGCAGCGTGGTAGCGGGGGCCTACAATGAGCAGTTCTTC
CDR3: CASSVVAGAYNEQFF